These 4 T cell receptor beta chains share one sample of origin, sequenced in a study of T-cell reconstitution after alpha-beta-depleted transplantation in children. Preparation of the TCRbeta library used unique molecular identifiers. Via MiXCR, TCRdb re-called the PCR reads, giving one row per CDR3 protein. Here the sample spans 420,000 or so distinct CDR3 sequences, 11% being singletons. This specimen consisted of PBMCs from the stem cell graft donor, obtained from the stem cell graft. These receptors originate from a human donor who donated a stem cell graft to a child with acute myeloid leukemia.

V is TRBV15 and J is TRBJ2-5, with 8 bases identical to TRBD2. CDR1 and CDR2 from the germline V gene are LNHNV and YYDKDF (reference sequence). The CDR3 is 16 amino acids. V dropped 1 base and J dropped 2; count of bases not matched to a gene: 6. CDR3 protein: CATSRGDGGDQETQYF. For the CDR3, the DNA is TGTGCCACCAGCAGAGGCGACGGGGGGGATCAAGAGACCCAGTACTTC. The full variable domain, in which reference TRBV15 and TRBJ2-5 provide the parts outside the CDR3, is DAMVIQNPRYQVTQFGKPVTLSCSQTLNHNVMYWYQQKSSQAPKLLFHYYDKDFNNEADTPDNFQSRRPNTSFCFLDIRSPGLGDTAMYLCATSRGDGGDQETQYFGPGTRLLVL.

This clonotype was detected a few times. The rearrangement links TRBV3-1 to TRBJ2-4, with D possibly TRBD2 on 5 matching bases. The CDR3 covers 14 residues. V was shortened by 3 bases and J by 8 bases, with 14 bases between the two germline ends. Germline CDR1 reads LGHDT; CDR2 reads YNNKEL (reference sequence). CDR3 DNA: TGTGCCAGCAGCCAGGCCACTAGTTGGTACATTCAGTACTTC. Its protein is CASSQATSWYIQYF.

This clonotype was counted only a few times. The chain combines TRBV29-1 with TRBJ2-2; D possibly corresponds to TRBD2 (6 bases). Germline-derived CDR1 and CDR2 are SQVTM and ANQGSEA. Deletions cut 6 bases from V and 6 bases from J, with 11 bases between. This CDR3 is 12 amino acids long. DNA of the CDR3: TGCAGCGTGGAGGGTCGGCCCGGGGAGCTGTTTTTT. Protein: CSVEGRPGELFF.

V is TRBV20-1 and J is TRBJ2-5; D might be TRBD1 (6 bases). This CDR3 has 14 amino acids. CDR1 DFQATT and CDR2 SNEGSKA come from the germline V gene (reference sequence). Trimming cost V 5 bases and J 5 bases, with 18 bases left between them. The CDR3 loop is CSALILQGLETQYF. The CDR3 DNA reads TGCAGTGCTCTAATCCTACAGGGCCTGGAGACCCAGTACTTC.